The 16 T cell receptor beta chains below were found in one sample sequenced in a study of early T cells in non-severe SARS-CoV-2 infection. TCRdb fed the 5' RACE reads into MiXCR, producing one record per CDR3 protein. The sample records tens of thousands of distinct CDR3 sequences, about 10% being singletons. The specimen was whole blood. These receptors came from an adult who was a healthcare worker with PCR-confirmed SARS-CoV-2 infection or an uninfected control (not recorded which).

The chain links TRBV20-1 to TRBJ2-3, with 10 bases identical to TRBD2. CDR1 is DFQATT and CDR2 is SNEGSKA in the germline V gene (reference sequence). The ends lost 3 bases at V and 2 bases at J; junction bases unmatched: 11. CDR3 length: 17 residues. The DNA of the CDR3 is TGCAGTGCTAGGGTGGCTAGCGGGAGCGGGGACACAGATACGCAGTATTTT. The encoded protein is CSARVASGSGDTDTQYF.

This chain joins TRBV25-1 and TRBJ2-3; no reliable D call. This CDR3 has 15 amino acids. V shed 4 bases and J shed 1 base, with 12 bases lying between them. The germline V gene has CDR1 MGHDK and CDR2 SYGVNS. The CDR3 sequence is CASSAPRFGTDTQYF. The DNA for the CDR3 is TGTGCCAGCAGTGCCCCTAGATTCGGCACAGATACGCAGTATTTT.

This clonotype has a count of ten or more. The V call is TRBV6-4, the J call TRBJ1-6, with 10 positions matching TRBD1. The CDR3 is 13 residues long. After removal of 4 bases from V and 14 bases from J, the junction contained 5 bases not matched to a gene. CDR1 is MRHNA, CDR2 SNTAGT, per germline. CDR3 sequence (DNA): TGTGCCAGCAGTGGTGGGACAGGGGCTACCCTCCACTTT. Translating gives CASSGGTGATLHF.

In its sample, this clonotype was seen many times. This chain joins TRBV19 and TRBJ1-2; 7 bases are shared with TRBD1. V lost 6 bases, J lost 10 bases, and 20 bases stayed unmatched. Germline CDR1 reads LNHDA; CDR2 reads SQIVND (reference sequence). The CDR3 has 16 amino acids. Here the CDR3 DNA reads TGTGCCAGTAGACCTTCACGGACAGGTCTCAACTCTGACTACACCTTC. Translation: CASRPSRTGLNSDYTF.

This clonotype was detected a few times. This chain joins TRBV6-5 and TRBJ2-2, with 12 bases that match TRBD2. The CDR3 is 16 residues long. CDR1 is MNHEY, CDR2 SVGAGI, per germline. The trim removed 7 bases at V and 7 bases at J, leaving 10 bases unmatched. In nucleotides, the CDR3 is TGTGCCAGCACCAAACGACTAGCGGGAGCTAACGGGGAGCTGTTTTTT. This translates into CASTKRLAGANGELFF.

This clonotype showed up just a few times. The chain uses TRBV7-9 and TRBJ1-6; no clear D. Trimming took 1 base from V and 7 from J, leaving 8 bases between them. The CDR3 loop spans 14 amino acids. Per germline, CDR1 SEHNR and CDR2 FQNEAQ (reference sequence). CDR3: CASSLGPLNSPLHF. The CDR3 DNA is TGTGCCAGCAGCTTAGGGCCGTTGAATTCACCCCTCCACTTT.

The chain has TRBV28 and TRBJ1-2; D gene unclear. Trimming stripped 3 bases from V and 0 bases from J, with 5 bases between. From germline, CDR1 is MDHEN and CDR2 SYDVKM. CDR3 length: 13 amino acids. CDR3 residues: CASSFLANYGYTF. CDR3 DNA sequence: TGTGCCAGCAGTTTTTTGGCTAACTATGGCTACACCTTC.

This clonotype was observed a few times. J is TRBJ2-5 and V is TRBV20-1; the match to TRBD2 covers 16 bases. Looked up from germline, CDR1 is DFQATT and CDR2 is SNEGSKA (reference sequence). The CDR3 runs to 15 residues. The CDR3 nucleotides read TGCAGCTCGGGACTAGCGGGAGGGGTGCGTGAGACCCAGTACTTC. Protein sequence: CSSGLAGGVRETQYF.

This clonotype has at least ten counts. J is TRBJ2-6 and V is TRBV7-9; 7 bases are a match to TRBD1. In germline, CDR1 is SEHNR, CDR2 FQNEAQ (reference sequence). This CDR3 has 14 amino acids. Trimming cost V 2 bases and J 15 bases; bases outside gene matches: 10. This CDR3 reads CASSLIDRVEGLTF. The CDR3 DNA follows: TGTGCCAGCAGCTTAATCGACAGGGTAGAAGGCCTGACTTTC.

At least ten counts were recorded for this clonotype. The CDR3 region is CASRGVGSGRRGDEQFF. CDR3 sequence (DNA): TGTGCCAGCAGAGGGGTCGGTAGCGGGAGGAGAGGGGATGAGCAGTTCTTC. The chain joins TRBV7-2 to TRBJ2-1; 10 bases align to TRBD2. From germline, CDR1 is SGHTA and CDR2 FQGNSA. V dropped 6 bases and J dropped 8; count of bases not matched to a gene: 16. CDR3 length: 17 amino acids.

The gene calls are TRBV29-1 and TRBJ2-5; TRBD2 matches at 9 bases. V shed 4 bases and J 5 bases; nucleotides not matched to a gene: 5. The length of the CDR3 is 13 residues. CDR1 is SQVTM, CDR2 ANQGSEA, per germline. In DNA form, the CDR3 reads TGCAGCGTTGGCGGGAGGGCCACCGAGACCCAGTACTTC. As protein: CSVGGRATETQYF.

This clonotype was detected ten times or more. The chain uses TRBV2 and TRBJ2-5; 8 bases agree with TRBD2. With 2 bases clipped from V and 5 bases from J, the junction kept 4 bases outside the gene matches. The germline V gene encodes CDR1 SNHLY and CDR2 FYNNEI. The CDR3 is 14 residues long. The CDR3 region has the DNA TGTGCCAGCAGTGAATCTAGCGGGCGGGAGACCCAGTACTTC. This encodes CASSESSGRETQYF.

The gene calls are TRBV5-5 and TRBJ1-2, with D perhaps TRBD1 (5 bases). Trimming cost V 3 bases and J 2 bases, with 11 bases left between them. The CDR3 covers 14 residues. Germline values: CDR1 SGHKS, CDR2 YYEKEE (reference sequence). The CDR3 protein is CASSWAGPNYGYTF. DNA of the CDR3: TGTGCCAGCAGCTGGGCGGGACCAAACTATGGCTACACCTTC.

Many counts were recorded for this clonotype. The V call is TRBV6-2 or TRBV6-3, the J call TRBJ2-2; 7 positions match TRBD1. CDR1 and CDR2 (germline): MNHEY, SVGEGT. CDR3 length: 16 amino acids. Losses at the gene ends were 0 bases for V and 2 bases for J; bases not matched to a gene: 3. CDR3 in DNA: TGTGCCAGCAGTTACTCCGGGACAGCCAACACCGGGGAGCTGTTTTTT. Translating gives CASSYSGTANTGELFF.

This clonotype was picked up many times. The chain carries TRBV28 and TRBJ2-4; D might be TRBD1 or TRBD2, each matching 5 bases. Germline lookup yields CDR1 MDHEN and CDR2 SYDVKM. The V gene lost 5 bases and the J gene lost 16 bases, with 18 bases spanning the gap. CDR3 length: 12 residues. DNA of the CDR3: TGTGCCAGCAGTGCTGCCGGGGCGTTCGGCTACTTC. This gives the protein CASSAAGAFGYF.

V usage is TRBV30 and J usage is TRBJ2-7, with D perhaps TRBD2 (6 bases). Germline lookup yields CDR1 GTSNPN and CDR2 SVGIG (reference sequence). V was clipped by 6 bases and J by 7 bases, with 25 bases between them. CDR3 size: 15 residues. The CDR3 sequence is CACSSGRRPTMEQYF. For the CDR3, the DNA is TGTGCCTGTTCCTCGGGGAGGCGACCTACGATGGAGCAGTACTTC.